The rows below give T cell receptor beta chains drawn from one sample of a study of T cell repertoires in cytomegalovirus infection. Their specific antigens are unknown. A single record per CDR3 protein comes from TCRdb applying MiXCR to the reads. Altogether 700,000 to 850,000 distinct CDR3 sequences are present, approximately 32% being singletons, with the ten largest covering 12%. The sample in question was cultured CD8+ T cells from PBMCs, obtained from culture after CMV antigen stimulation. These receptors all come from a human donor in good health (CMV status not recorded). Some clones in this sample may be carry-over from other donors' samples. Both conserved end residues are part of each CDR3. A D gene is named only where the DNA matches it firmly. Not every row has a clone size; where given, it reads once, few, many or a size class.

D gene	clone size	V gene	J gene	CDR3 DNA	CDR3 protein
-	few	TRBV7-9	TRBJ1-5	TGTGCCAGCAGCCCATTGTTCAATCAGCCCCAGCATTTT	CASSPLFNQPQHF
TRBD2	many	TRBV7-8	TRBJ2-2	TGTGCCAGCAGCTTTAAATTGTTCGCGGGGGCGAACACCGGGGAGCTGTTTTTT	CASSFKLFAGANTGELFF
-	-	TRBV27	TRBJ2-7	TGTGCCAGCAGCCGCGCCCTCTACGAGCAGTACTTC	CASSRALYEQYF
-	-	TRBV5-4	TRBJ2-7	TGTGCCAGCAGCCAATCCCCGGGAGAGCAGTACTTC	CASSQSPGEQYF
TRBD1	-	TRBV5-3	TRBJ2-2	TGTGCCAGCAGCTTGGAAGGGACAGCCATTATCGCCGGGGAGCTGTTTTTT	CASSLEGTAIIAGELFF
-	few	TRBV7-7	TRBJ2-1	TGTGCTAGCAGCTTAGCGTTGGTCACCCCCTACAATGAGCAGTTCTTC	CASSLALVTPYNEQFF
TRBD2	many	TRBV5-1	TRBJ2-1	TGCGCCAGCAGCTACCGTCCTATCGCGGGGGGTGAGCAGTTCTTC	CASSYRPIAGGEQFF
-	-	TRBV7-2	TRBJ2-3	TGTGCCAGCAGCCTGTGGCGGGAACCCACAGATACGCAGTATTTT	CASSLWREPTDTQYF
-	-	TRBV6-1	TRBJ2-1	TGTGCCAGCAGCTGGTTGAATGAGCAGTTCTTC	CASSWLNEQFF
-	few	TRBV6-2/TRBV6-3	TRBJ1-5	TGTGCCAGCAGTTACTCTATTCAGCCCCAGCATTTT	CASSYSIQPQHF
TRBD2	many	TRBV7-2	TRBJ2-7	TGTGCCAGCAGCTTAGCCCCACTAGCGGGGAAGGACGAGCAGTACTTC	CASSLAPLAGKDEQYF
-	-	TRBV7-9	TRBJ2-2	TGTGCCAGCAGCTTAGCTTGGCAGGGGAGCACCACCGGGGAGCTGTTTTTT	CASSLAWQGSTTGELFF
-	-	TRBV7-6	TRBJ2-3	TGTGCCAGCAGCCCGGCCGAGGTTGCGGGCACAGATACGCAGTATTTT	CASSPAEVAGTDTQYF
-	-	TRBV20-1	TRBJ1-6	TGCAGTGCTAGTTTTTTCGAGAGGTCGGGGAATTCACCCCTCCACTTT	CSASFFERSGNSPLHF
-	-	TRBV19	TRBJ1-6	TGTGCCAGCACCAGGGCAGGGGAAACCTATAATTCACCCCTCCACTTT	CASTRAGETYNSPLHF
-	-	TRBV19	TRBJ1-5	TGTGCCAGTAGGGGGGGAGCTCAGCCCCAGCATTTT	CASRGGAQPQHF
-	-	TRBV7-6	TRBJ2-1	TGTGCCAGCAGCTCGCGGGAAGGTAGCAATGAGCAGTTCTTC	CASSSREGSNEQFF
TRBD1	-	TRBV12-3/TRBV12-4	TRBJ1-5	TGTGCCAGCAGTGTGGGGACAGGGGCGAATCAGCCCCAGCATTTT	CASSVGTGANQPQHF
TRBD1	-	TRBV29-1	TRBJ2-6	TGCAGCGTTGAGGGGCCGAGACAGGGTCCTTCTGGGGCCAACGTCCTGACTTTC	CSVEGPRQGPSGANVLTF
TRBD1	few	TRBV9	TRBJ1-1	TGTGCCAGCAGCCCACGACAGGGGGGAATGACGAAGGCTTTCTTT	CASSPRQGGMTKAFF
TRBD2	few	TRBV20-1	TRBJ2-5	TGCAGTGCTAGGGATAAAGTTAGCGGGGGGCAAGAGACCCAGTACTTC	CSARDKVSGGQETQYF
TRBD2	many	TRBV6-5	TRBJ2-1	TGTGCCAGCAGTTACTCAACTAGCGGGTACAATGAGCAGTTCTTC	CASSYSTSGYNEQFF
-	-	TRBV5-4	TRBJ2-7	TGTGCCAGCAGCTCTGAGAGCCTGAGCTCCTACGAGCAGTACTTC	CASSSESLSSYEQYF
TRBD2	many	TRBV5-5	TRBJ2-5	TGTGCCAGCAGCTTGACTGGCGGGGGCCAAGAGACCCAGTACTTC	CASSLTGGGQETQYF
-	-	TRBV15	TRBJ2-5	TGTGCCACCAGCACCCCCCAAGAAGTACAAGAGACCCAGTACTTC	CATSTPQEVQETQYF
TRBD2	-	TRBV7-9	TRBJ2-2	TGTGCCAGCAGCTATCGAAGCGGGGGATCGAACACCGGGGAGCTGTTTTTT	CASSYRSGGSNTGELFF
-	many	TRBV6-2/TRBV6-3	TRBJ1-2	TGTGCCAGCAGTTACAGACAGGCTTTGAATGGCTACACCTTC	CASSYRQALNGYTF
-	few	TRBV27	TRBJ2-3	TGTGCCAGCACTTCTCCCCCTTCGAGCGGGTCGGGCCCAGATACGCAGTATTTT	CASTSPPSSGSGPDTQYF
-	few	TRBV7-9	TRBJ2-2	TGTGCCAGCAGCCCCCAGCCCGGTATAATCGGGGAGCTGTTTTTT	CASSPQPGIIGELFF
-	-	TRBV6-1	TRBJ2-1	TGTGCCAGCAGTCCCCTCACAGGCCTAGATCCGAGCTCCTACAATGAGCAGTTCTTC	CASSPLTGLDPSSYNEQFF
-	-	TRBV19	TRBJ2-2	TGTGCCAGCAGGGGATGGCCCGGGGAGCTGTTTTTT	CASRGWPGELFF
-	-	TRBV5-4	TRBJ2-1	TGTGCCAGCAGCTTGAGCGTTCTGGAGGCCAATGAGCAGTTCTTC	CASSLSVLEANEQFF
-	-	TRBV12-3/TRBV12-4	TRBJ2-1	TGTGCCAGCATCCTAGGGTGGGAACCCTACAATGAGCAGTTCTTC	CASILGWEPYNEQFF
-	-	TRBV27	TRBJ2-2	TGTGCCAGCAGCCCGTGGGTAGGCACCGGGGAGCTGTTTTTT	CASSPWVGTGELFF
-	-	TRBV4-1	TRBJ2-1	TGCGCCAGCAGCTACCGGGAGACCTCCTACAATGAGCAGTTCTTC	CASSYRETSYNEQFF
-	-	TRBV27	TRBJ2-1	TGTGCCAGTGGACGAGGGTCCGGTCACAATGAGCAGTTCTTC	CASGRGSGHNEQFF
TRBD1	few	TRBV6-2/TRBV6-3	TRBJ1-1	TGTGCCAGCAGTTACTCGGGAGGGGGCTGGACTGAAGCTTTCTTT	CASSYSGGGWTEAFF
-	-	TRBV5-1	TRBJ2-1	TGCGCCAGCCGGGACTCCCAGGCCTCCTACAATGAGCAGTTCTTC	CASRDSQASYNEQFF
TRBD1	few	TRBV6-1	TRBJ1-2	TGTGCCAGCAGTAACCCTCAGGGGGCCACTAACTATGGCTACACCTTC	CASSNPQGATNYGYTF
-	-	TRBV5-1	TRBJ1-1	TGCGCCAGCAGCTTGGCAGGGCAGCAGAACACTGAAGCTTTCTTT	CASSLAGQQNTEAFF
TRBD1	few	TRBV7-6	TRBJ1-1	TGTGCCAGCAGCTTTGGTGGGACAGATGAAGCTTTCTTT	CASSFGGTDEAFF
-	few	TRBV4-1	TRBJ2-2	TGCGCCAGCAGCCAAGACGGGGGCGGGGGCTTGAACACCGGGGAGCTGTTTTTT	CASSQDGGGGLNTGELFF
-	-	TRBV9	TRBJ2-3	TGTGCCAGCAGCGTAGAACGTCCGAGCACAGATACGCAGTATTTT	CASSVERPSTDTQYF
TRBD1	few	TRBV6-2/TRBV6-3	TRBJ1-6	TGTGCCAGCAGTTACGACAGGGGCTCCTATAATTCACCCCTCCACTTT	CASSYDRGSYNSPLHF
TRBD1	few	TRBV7-9	TRBJ1-1	TGTGCCAGCAGCTCCCGGCTGGGACAGCGTGAAGCTTTCTTT	CASSSRLGQREAFF
TRBD1	few	TRBV7-6	TRBJ2-7	TGTGCCAGCAGCTCCACCGGGACAGGGGTATACGAGCAGTACTTC	CASSSTGTGVYEQYF
TRBD1	-	TRBV4-1	TRBJ2-2	TGCGCCAGCAGCCAGACCCAGGGGGCTGTCCCCGGGGAGCTGTTTTTT	CASSQTQGAVPGELFF
-	few	TRBV7-9	TRBJ1-2	TGTGCCAGCAGACCGACCCGCCTGCCTGGCTACACCTTC	CASRPTRLPGYTF
-	-	TRBV6-2/TRBV6-3	TRBJ1-1	TGTGCCAGCAGTTACTCCGGGGTGAGAATGAACACTGAAGCTTTCTTT	CASSYSGVRMNTEAFF
TRBD1	-	TRBV19	TRBJ2-1	TGTGCCAGTAGTATCCCCAGGGGGTTCTACAATGAGCAGTTCTTC	CASSIPRGFYNEQFF
-	-	TRBV27	TRBJ2-2	TGTGCCAGCAGTTTTAACACGGACGCGAACACCGGGGAGCTGTTTTTT	CASSFNTDANTGELFF
-	-	TRBV5-6	TRBJ1-2	TGTGCCAGCAGCTTGGTCGCGTTGAACAGAAAAGGCTACACCTTC	CASSLVALNRKGYTF
TRBD1	few	TRBV7-9	TRBJ2-5	TGTGCCAGCAGCCCAGGGGGTATCACAGGGACCCAGTACTTC	CASSPGGITGTQYF